The T cell receptor beta chain under discussion was sequenced for a study of CD8 T cells in Susac syndrome. Multiple sclerosis controls were treatment-naive patients with stable or active relapsing-remitting disease. With random hexamers, about 0.45 to 1 ug RNA was reverse transcribed. The amplification used immunoSEQ multiplex PCR on TCR beta CDR3; it spanned 54 Vbeta and 13 Jbeta. TCRdb ran MiXCR on the immunoSEQ multiplex PCR reads and lists one entry per CDR3 protein. The sample lists fewer than 350,000 distinct CDR3 sequences; about 90% were seen once. The CDR3 runs to 14 residues. J gave up 2 bases and V 3 bases, and 3 bases lay outside the gene matches. The germline CDR1 and CDR2 sequences are GTSNPN and SVGIG (reference sequence).

The source of this sequence is a human donor with multiple sclerosis. What was sequenced was CD4+ T cells from PBMCs. V and J are TRBV30 and TRBJ2-2; TRBD1 agrees at 7 bases. CDR3 sequence: CAWRGDSNTGELFF. The CDR3 DNA sequence: TGTGCCTGGAGGGGGGACAGCAACACCGGGGAGCTGTTTTTT.